This TCR beta chain was sequenced during a study of vaccination and CD4 T cells after COVID-19. Study-wide context: Diagnosis preceded the drawing of post-COVID samples by a median approximately 110 days (range 35 to 161). Median time from second vaccine dose to sampling was over 55 days (14 to 241). A CEFX pool, an HIV-1 Nef pool, or no peptide went to control cultures.

The trim removed 2 bases at V and 1 base at J, leaving 5 bases unmatched. The germline CDR1 and CDR2 sequences are SGHRS and YFSETQ. The CDR3 runs to 15 residues. Turning to this clonotype: Its antigen is not known.

The Oncomine TCR Beta short-read assay was applied to DNA of cultured CD4+ T cells. TCRdb passed the PCR reads through MiXCR, listing each CDR3 protein once. The table has some 10,000 distinct CDR3 sequences, about 23% seen once. The treatment here: approximately 10-day PBMC culture with coronavirus spike peptide pools or control peptides (ViraFEST assay). The chain couples TRBV5-1 to TRBJ2-5, with 7 nucleotides matching TRBD1. This sequence was found in a human donor who received a COVID-19 vaccine. Sequenced material: CD4+ T cells from blood, cultured in vitro, taken before SARS-CoV-2 vaccination. The DNA of the CDR3 is TGCGCCAGCAGCTTCCCCGACAGGGTCCAAGAGACCCAGTACTTC. This gives the protein CASSFPDRVQETQYF.